This TCR beta chain was documented in a study of shared clonotypes between healthy human individuals (dated by TCRdb to the early 2020s). Describing the broader study: A couple of women and a few men aged 18 to 49 years were included in the cohort. To estimate repertoire size and how much clonotypes are shared between individuals, the study performed deep sequencing of blood TCR repertoires from a few healthy adults. To increase sequencing depth and limit assay-specific biases, TCR repertoire library preparation and sequencing were carried out by different laboratories using diverse techniques. Each donor's leukapheresis produced roughly between about 0.8 and 10 billion PBMCs.

With respect to this clone: Its recognized antigen is unknown. Per-nucleotide qualities are absent, and no much larger clonotype sits a single base away.

Donors were healthy HIV-negative adults with no recently reported acute infections or vaccinations. All donors were Caucasian adults living in Nashville, Tennessee, USA. For unsorted samples, 84 million or so PBMCs were counted, and genomic DNA was extracted using the QIAamp DNA Blood Mini kit. Blood was collected by leukapheresis, and PBMCs were isolated by Ficoll-Histopaque density gradient centrifugation and then cryopreserved in liquid nitrogen vapor phase. The CDR3 contains 11 residues, cysteine and phenylalanine counted. CDR3 DNA is the only sequence kept; it has 33 bases, read in frame from the first base. CDR1 SQVTM and CDR2 ANQGSEA are derived from the germline V gene. The V end gives up 7 bases and the J end 5 bases, leaving 3 bases in the junction not matched to a gene. Broad study findings and their caveats: Based on pairwise subsampling, the degree of clonotype sharing among donors was expected to be affected by sequencing depth. Sampling was limited to blood, and TCR repertoires in tissue likely differ from TCR repertoires in blood. Because the study included a small number of donors, the genetic and exposure-history diversity represented was limited.

TCR CDR3 regions were amplified from genomic DNA by multiplex PCR using the deep immunoSEQ assay. For each cell subset, the extracted genomic DNA was distributed evenly across all wells of several immunoSEQ 96-well plates, and each plate served as one replicate. For unsorted PBMC, 300 ng genomic DNA, equal to 30,000 or so T cell genomes, was loaded into each replicate PCR. Ten immunoSEQ deep assay plates were used to sequence the unsorted PBMC genomic DNA. The purified libraries were quantified using a Qubit 3.0 fluorometer, sized with a Bioanalyzer 2100, and then quantified again using the KAPA Library Quantification kit. Every immunoSEQ 96-well plate was sequenced on a dedicated single-read 150-cycle Illumina NextSeq 550 flow cell. For the original study's pipeline: The immunoSEQ output contained only junctional sequences without quality scores, so filtering could not match that applied to full-length reads. Sequences were annotated with PyIR, a Python wrapper for IgBLAST v1.9, using IMGT germline references to assign V/J genes and CDR3. Reads were removed for weak V/J assignments (E-value above 1e-6), missing CDR3, stop codons, out-of-frame junctions, or ambiguous translated residues. A V3J clonotype was defined by an identical inferred V gene, J gene, and CDR3 amino acid sequence. Percentage overlap between repertoires was computed as shared unique clonotypes divided by the size of the smaller repertoire. RTK rarefaction, the Chao1 estimator, and Recon v2.1 estimates of unobserved clonotypes were used to assess repertoire richness. TCRdb's version of the immuneACCESS table is confined to in-frame rearrangements and falls short of the full clone set. An unresolved V gene accounts for under half of the shortfall where checked; the remainder is of unknown origin. V, J and clone size are those of that table, while D and trimming were read from the DNA. Here the sample has fewer than 600,000 clones; around 78% occur a single time. Together, the top ten hold around 13% of the sample.

This receptor was identified in a woman between 35 and 50 years old in good health. Some clones in this sample may be carry-over from other donors' samples. Recombination linked TRBV29-1 to TRBJ2-7, with 9 junctional bases fitting TRBD2. The specimen was PBMCs. In nucleotide form, the sequence is TGCAGCGCCCAGCGGGGGGACGAGCAGTACTTC. Translated, this is CSAQRGDEQYF.